These 13 T cell receptor beta chains share one sample of origin, sequenced in a study of T-cell reconstitution after alpha-beta-depleted transplantation in children. Unique molecular identifiers featured in how the TCRbeta library was prepared. TCRdb processed the PCR reads anew with MiXCR; each CDR3 protein has one entry. The table records roughly 190,000 distinct CDR3 sequences, about 14% of them present only once. The sample in question was PBMCs from the stem cell graft donor, obtained from the stem cell graft. All receptors come from a human donor who donated a stem cell graft to a child with acute lymphoblastic leukemia.

The chain uses TRBV7-9 and TRBJ2-5; D unresolved. The CDR3 totals 13 residues. Germline CDR1 is SEHNR and CDR2 is FQNEAQ (reference sequence). With 5 bases removed from V and 5 bases from J, the gap between germline ends came to 12 bases. The CDR3 bases are TGTGCCAGCAGCCGGTTAGGCGTGGAGACCCAGTACTTC. Amino acids: CASSRLGVETQYF.

The chain is built from TRBV7-2 and TRBJ2-2; 11 positions match TRBD2. The germline gives CDR1 SGHTA, CDR2 FQGNSA. This CDR3 has 16 residues. Trimming at V came to 4 bases and at J to 6 bases, leaving 7 bases not matched to a gene. The CDR3 nucleotides read TGTGCCAGCAGCTCTAACCCTAGCGGGAGGTCCGGGGAGCTGTTTTTT. Amino acids: CASSSNPSGRSGELFF.

There are many counts of this clonotype. This chain's CDR3 is CASSRPPWNEQFF. The CDR3 DNA is TGTGCCAGCAGCCGCCCGCCCTGGAATGAGCAGTTCTTC. This chain links TRBV7-9 with TRBJ2-1; D is unclear. The CDR3 totals 13 residues. Between the trimmed V and J ends, which lost 5 bases and 7 bases, there was a span of 12 bases. Germline-derived CDR1 and CDR2 are SEHNR and FQNEAQ (reference sequence).

This clonotype was found many times. The V gene is TRBV20-1, the J gene TRBJ1-1, with D possibly TRBD1 on 6 matching bases. The CDR3 is 14 residues long. CDR1 is DFQATT, CDR2 SNEGSKA, per germline (reference sequence). The ends were cut back, 8 bases at V and 8 bases at J, with 24 bases in the middle. CDR3 in DNA: TGCAGTCCCCAGGAAGGCAGGGGAATGGTGGAAGCTTTCTTT. Its translation: CSPQEGRGMVEAFF.

This clonotype has a handful of counts. CDR3 loop: CASSQEVTSGSMGTDYEQYF. The CDR3 DNA reads as TGTGCCAGCAGCCAAGAGGTGACTAGCGGGAGCATGGGGACCGACTACGAGCAGTACTTC. This sequence joins TRBV4-2 and TRBJ2-7; 12 positions agree with TRBD2. Germline lookup yields CDR1 LGHNA and CDR2 YNFKEQ. V shed 0 bases and J 3 bases; nucleotides not matched to a gene: 15. The CDR3 is 20 amino acids.

This clonotype was counted ten times or more. J is TRBJ2-3 and V is TRBV12-3 or TRBV12-4; 7 bases fit TRBD1. Trimming at V came to 3 bases and at J to 5 bases, leaving 8 bases not matched to a gene. The CDR3 is made up of 15 amino acids. The CDR3: CASSLSPQGEDTQYF. The CDR3 DNA follows: TGTGCCAGCAGTTTGAGTCCCCAGGGGGAAGATACGCAGTATTTT.

The sample holds many counts of this clonotype. V gene TRBV5-1 combines with J gene TRBJ2-7, with D possibly being TRBD1 (6 bases). Trimming took off 7 bases at V and 5 bases at J, with 13 bases between the two ends. The CDR3 is 12 amino acids. Germline CDR1 is SGHRS and CDR2 is YFSETQ. DNA for the CDR3: TGCGCCAGCCGGGACACTGGAAACGAGCAGTACTTC. Its protein product is CASRDTGNEQYF.

This clonotype was detected a few times. The CDR3 bases are TGCGCCAGCAGCTTGCCGGACAACCGCAACTACGAGCAGTACTTC. It encodes CASSLPDNRNYEQYF. J is TRBJ2-7 and V is TRBV5-1; weak D call: TRBD1 (5 bases). This CDR3 comprises 15 residues. The V end lost 1 base, the J end lost 3 bases, and 14 bases lay between the germline ends. The germline CDR1 and CDR2 sequences are SGHRS and YFSETQ. The full variable domain, with the rest looked up from reference TRBV5-1 and TRBJ2-7, is KAGVTQTPRYLIKTRGQQVTLSCSPISGHRSVSWYQQTPGQGLQFLFEYFSETQRNKGNFPGRFSGRQFSNSRSEMNVSTLELGDSALYLCASSLPDNRNYEQYFGPGTRLTVT.

This clonotype has a count of ten or more. The V and J genes are TRBV7-9 and TRBJ2-1; D is unclear. Trimming pared 3 bases from V and 10 bases from J, leaving 13 bases between. This CDR3 region has 13 residues. In germline, CDR1 is SEHNR, CDR2 FQNEAQ (reference sequence). The CDR3 is CASSFGHRREQFF. Written as DNA, the CDR3 is TGTGCCAGCAGCTTCGGTCATAGACGAGAGCAGTTCTTC.

Many counts were recorded for this clonotype. The CDR3 spells CASSFSGTSGTDTQYF. The CDR3 nucleotides read TGTGCCAGCAGCTTCTCCGGGACTAGCGGCACAGATACGCAGTATTTT. The V and J genes are TRBV11-2 and TRBJ2-3; 10 bases map to TRBD2. V lost 3 bases to trimming and J lost 1 base; unmatched junction nucleotides: 4. Germline CDR1 reads SGHAT; CDR2 reads FQNNGV. The CDR3 loop spans 16 amino acids.

This clonotype was detected many times. J is TRBJ1-5 and V is TRBV11-2; D remains unclear. The germline V gene has CDR1 SGHAT and CDR2 FQNNGV. Trimming left V 1 base short and J 7 bases short, with 14 bases between. The CDR3 contains 15 residues. The CDR3 DNA follows: TGTGCCAGCAGCTTAGGCGGCGGCAGCCCACAGCCCCAGCATTTT. It encodes CASSLGGGSPQPQHF.

A few counts support this clonotype. The chain has TRBV10-3 and TRBJ2-1, with 14 bases matching TRBD2. Per the germline V gene, CDR1 is ENHRY and CDR2 is SYGVKD. Trimming removed 0 bases from V and 9 bases from J; junction bases left unmatched: 7. The CDR3 consists of 17 residues. CDR3 residues: CAISESTGLAGGTEQFF. The DNA of the CDR3 is TGTGCCATCAGTGAGTCGACCGGACTAGCGGGAGGTACTGAGCAGTTCTTC.

The rearrangement links TRBV29-1 to TRBJ2-7; TRBD1 is a possible D gene (6 bases). The CDR3 is made up of 14 amino acids. V gave up 3 bases and J gave up 2 bases, with 14 bases separating them. CDR1 is SQVTM and CDR2 is ANQGSEA in the germline V gene. The CDR3 protein is CSVETTGLPYEQYF. The CDR3 DNA follows: TGCAGCGTTGAGACAACAGGGCTTCCCTACGAGCAGTACTTC.